This T cell receptor (beta chain) was documented in a study of glioma-infiltrating T cells after dendritic cell vaccination. This table comes from immunoSEQ multiplex PCR, and its TCRdb copy is limited to in-frame clones, with some not included. Here the sample spans more than 100,000 clones, 81% being singletons. The germline V gene encodes CDR1 SGDLS and CDR2 YYNGEE. The CDR3 contains 16 residues. The V gene lost 3 bases and the J gene lost 0 bases, with 15 bases spanning the gap. Sequences were derived from blood, sampled before dendritic cell vaccination. The receptor was derived from a human donor with glioblastoma. The chain couples TRBV9 to TRBJ1-1, with a tentative D call TRBD1 (6 bases). As DNA, the CDR3 is TGTGCCAGCAGCGGGGGGGGACAAAGTATGAACACTGAAGCTTTCTTT. Its translation: CASSGGGQSMNTEAFF.